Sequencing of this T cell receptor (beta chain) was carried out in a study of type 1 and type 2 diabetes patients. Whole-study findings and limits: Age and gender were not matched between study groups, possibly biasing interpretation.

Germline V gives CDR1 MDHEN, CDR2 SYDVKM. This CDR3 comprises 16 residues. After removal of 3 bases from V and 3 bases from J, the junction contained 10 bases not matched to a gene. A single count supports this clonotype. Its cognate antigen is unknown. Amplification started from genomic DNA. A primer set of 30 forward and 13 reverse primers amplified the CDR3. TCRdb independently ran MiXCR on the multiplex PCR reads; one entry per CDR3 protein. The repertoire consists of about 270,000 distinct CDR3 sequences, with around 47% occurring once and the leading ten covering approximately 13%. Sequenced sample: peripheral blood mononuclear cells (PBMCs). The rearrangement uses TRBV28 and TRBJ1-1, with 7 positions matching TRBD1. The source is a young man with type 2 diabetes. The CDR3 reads CASSFLAGGLDTEAFF. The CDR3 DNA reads TGTGCCAGCAGTTTCTTGGCAGGGGGGTTGGACACTGAAGCTTTCTTT.